Detailed here is one T cell receptor beta chain. This clonotype was counted only a few times. Its antigen is still unknown. It has no much larger one-base neighbor in the sample; base qualities were not kept. This record belongs to a study of T cell repertoires in cytomegalovirus infection (dated by TCRdb to between 2019 and 2020). In terms of the full investigation: The HLA type of each donor mattered for the analysis, because public TCR beta signatures pointed to carriage of CMV infection along with the matching HLA type. Summary of the overall study and its limitations: Cumulative frequency of public TCR beta family members discriminated carriers of CMV infection plus the relevant HLA type in this cohort and an independent 352-donor cohort. The ex vivo response was dominated by HLA-C-restricted CMV-specific TCR beta clonotypes, which also provided the single most frequent clonotype in two of eight donors.

V drops 0 bases and J drops 6 bases, leaving 6 bases in between. The CDR3 holds 13 amino acids from the cysteine to the phenylalanine. Only CDR3 DNA is held: 39 bases, read in frame from base 1. Looking up the germline V gene yields CDR1 SGHTA and CDR2 FQGTGA. TCRdb names Illumina HiSeq 1500 as the instrument used. TCRdb trimmed public reads at Q25 via fastp, called clones via MiXCR and kept in-frame beta chains. Each entry is one CDR3 protein sequence, shown with its most common DNA and genes. In this sample the table shows about 310,000 distinct CDR3 sequences, approximately 10% of which occur a single time. The ten largest clones take up approximately 2.3% of the sample.

The chain employs TRBV7-3 and TRBJ1-5; the D gene identity is not certain. Sequenced sample: PBMCs. This TCR derives from a human donor in good health (CMV status not recorded). Some clones in this sample may be carry-over from other donors' samples. For the CDR3, the sequence is CASSLTFGQPQHF. The nucleotide sequence is TGTGCCAGCAGCTTAACGTTTGGTCAGCCCCAGCATTTT.